This TCR beta chain was sequenced during a study of neurological immune-mediated disorders. General study points: HTLV-1-associated myelopathy ranked highest for TCR clonal expansion and multiple sclerosis lowest, beneath healthy controls.

There are many counts of this clonotype. Its antigen is unknown. The cDNA came from 5'RACE, which used 10-nucleotide random UMIs. TCRdb itself ran the 5' RACE reads through MiXCR, one entry per CDR3 protein. Found here are tens of thousands of distinct CDR3 sequences, 12% to 15% of them singletons; the top ten hold roughly 6.8%. This CDR3 region has 14 residues. V lost 2 bases to trimming and J lost 2 bases, with 6 bases between them. CDR1 is SGHVS, CDR2 FQNEAQ, per germline. Volunteers at a blood bank in Maryland, USA, were the healthy controls. This receptor was identified in a woman aged 50 to 65 in good health. The sample consisted of PBMCs. This sequence joins TRBV7-8 and TRBJ2-2; no clear D. CDR3 DNA: TGTGCCAGCAGCTTAATAATAAACACCGGGGAGCTGTTTTTT. This codes for CASSLIINTGELFF. The variable domain in full, completed from reference TRBV7-8 and TRBJ2-2, reads GAGVSQSPRYKVAKRGQDVALRCDPISGHVSLFWYQQALGQGPEFLTYFQNEAQLDKSGLPSDRFFAERPEGSVSTLKIQRTQQEDSAVYLCASSLIINTGELFFGEGSRLTVL.